The entry below gives a single TCR beta chain sequence along with its context. The data were taken from a study of T cell clonotyping in hematopoietic cell transplantation. The method was immunoSEQ multiplex PCR; TCRdb's version includes in-frame clones alone and lacks a portion of them. This table holds nearly 20,000 clones, roughly 84% found once. Germline CDR1 MNHNS, CDR2 SASEGT. The CDR3 length is 15 residues. The V end was cut by 2 bases, the J end by 7 bases, with 17 bases between. This chain connects TRBV6-1 to TRBJ1-1; D is unresolved. The receptor was isolated from a man between 60 and 75 years old in good health. Some clones in this sample may be carry-over from other donors' samples. The sample comprised peripheral blood mononuclear cells. The CDR3 is CASSEFGEGSGEAFF. In DNA, the CDR3 is TGTGCCAGCAGTGAATTCGGGGAGGGCTCCGGTGAAGCTTTCTTT.